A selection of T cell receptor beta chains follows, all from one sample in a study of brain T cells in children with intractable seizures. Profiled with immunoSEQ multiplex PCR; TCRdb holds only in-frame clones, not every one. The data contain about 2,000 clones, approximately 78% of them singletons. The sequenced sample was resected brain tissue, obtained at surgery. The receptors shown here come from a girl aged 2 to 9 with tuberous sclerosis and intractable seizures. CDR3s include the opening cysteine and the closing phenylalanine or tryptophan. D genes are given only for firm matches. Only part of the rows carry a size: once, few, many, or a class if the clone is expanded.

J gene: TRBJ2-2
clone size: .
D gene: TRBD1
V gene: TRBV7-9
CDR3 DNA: TGTGCCAGCACCTTTGAGACAGGGCGAACCGGGGAGCTGTTTTTT
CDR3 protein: CASTFETGRTGELFF

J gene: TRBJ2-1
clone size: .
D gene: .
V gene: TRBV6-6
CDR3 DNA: TGTGCCAGCAGTTACAGGGACTACAATGAGCAGTTCTTC
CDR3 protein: CASSYRDYNEQFF

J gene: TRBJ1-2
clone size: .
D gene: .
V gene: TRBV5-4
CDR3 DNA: TGTGCCAGCAGGTTAAGCATAGACTATGGCTACACCTTC
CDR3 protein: CASRLSIDYGYTF

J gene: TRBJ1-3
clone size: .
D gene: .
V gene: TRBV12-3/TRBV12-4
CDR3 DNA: TGTGCCAGCAGCCCGGGTGGAAACACCATATATTTT
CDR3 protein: CASSPGGNTIYF

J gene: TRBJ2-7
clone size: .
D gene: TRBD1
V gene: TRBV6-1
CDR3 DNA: TGTGCCAGCAGTGAAGGGGACAGCTCCTACGAGCAGTACTTC
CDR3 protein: CASSEGDSSYEQYF

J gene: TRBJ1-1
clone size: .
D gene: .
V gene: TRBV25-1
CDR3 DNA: TGTGCCAGCACCTTCGATGGGGGGCTGATAGGTACCACTGAAGCTTTCTTT
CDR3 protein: CASTFDGGLIGTTEAFF

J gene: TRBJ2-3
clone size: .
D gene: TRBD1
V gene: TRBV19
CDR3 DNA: TGTGCCAGTAGCCGCGGGACAGGGGGCGCAGATACGCAGTATTTT
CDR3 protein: CASSRGTGGADTQYF

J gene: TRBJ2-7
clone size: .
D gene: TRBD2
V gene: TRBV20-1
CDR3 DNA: TGCAGTGCTAGTAAGCGGGATGAGCAGTACTTC
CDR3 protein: CSASKRDEQYF

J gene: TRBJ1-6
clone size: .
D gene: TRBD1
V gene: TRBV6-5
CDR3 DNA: TGTGCCAGCAGCGTCCGGGACAGCGAGTATTCACCCCTCCACTTT
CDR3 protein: CASSVRDSEYSPLHF

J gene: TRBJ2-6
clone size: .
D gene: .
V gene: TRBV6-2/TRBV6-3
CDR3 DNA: TGTGCCAGCAGTTACTCATCTGGGGCCAACGTCCTGACTTTC
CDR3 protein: CASSYSSGANVLTF

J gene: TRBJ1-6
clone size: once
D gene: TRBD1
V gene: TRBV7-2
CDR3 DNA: TGTGCCAGCAGCCCCCGGGACAGGGATAATTCACCCCTCCACTTT
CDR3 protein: CASSPRDRDNSPLHF

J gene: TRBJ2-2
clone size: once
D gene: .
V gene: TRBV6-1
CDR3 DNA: TGTGCCAGCAGCTTGACCGGGATCGGGGAGCTGTTTTTT
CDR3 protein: CASSLTGIGELFF

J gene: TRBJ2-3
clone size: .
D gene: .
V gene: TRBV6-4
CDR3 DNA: TGTGCCAGCAGCAGCTCAGTGGAGGGGGATACGCAGTATTTT
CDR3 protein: CASSSSVEGDTQYF

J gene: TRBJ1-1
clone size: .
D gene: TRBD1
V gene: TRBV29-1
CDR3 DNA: TGCAGCGTTACAGGGGTTAACGATGGAGTGGGACACTTT
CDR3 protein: CSVTGVNDGVGHF

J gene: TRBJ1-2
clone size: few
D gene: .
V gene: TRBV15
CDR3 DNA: TGTGCCACCAGCAGGACAGCAGTTAACTATGGCTACACCTTC
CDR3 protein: CATSRTAVNYGYTF